This entry describes one TCR beta chain. This clonotype is a singleton in its sample. Its specific antigen is unknown. Base qualities were left out, and no much larger clone turns up one base away. One read alone is a weak basis. This record belongs to a study of CD8 T cells in Susac syndrome (dated by TCRdb to the late 2010s). A note on the overall study: Whether CD8+ T cell activation and differentiation in Susac syndrome was antigen driven was tested using repertoire sequencing. Clonality of the CD8+ T cell repertoire was compared between eleven to twelve healthy donors, approximately 14 Susac syndrome patients and under 16 multiple sclerosis patients. Results the study describes overall, beyond this receptor: The study acknowledged that relatively few individuals were included in the TCR sequencing and HLA analysis.

RNA was extracted using the RNeasy kit, and about 0.45 to 1 ug of the RNA was reverse transcribed with random hexamers. The immunoSEQ multiplex PCR assay, covering 54 Vbeta and 13 Jbeta segments, was used to amplify TCR beta CDR3 regions. Bias from PCR amplification was corrected by using a synthetic template baseline for primer optimization and for computational correction. As for how the authors treated the data: Only productive sequences were kept, with reads annotated to V, D and J genes according to IMGT and analyzed in immunoSEQ Analyzer. To calculate clonality, Shannon entropy was normalized by log2 of the number of productive unique sequences and then subtracted from one. Public and private clones were assessed among the 100 most prevalent clones of each patient and control. Susac-specific clones were defined as absent from healthy and MS cohorts, some 1,000 published viral clones and other ImmuneACCESS disease sequences. TCRdb ran its own pipeline on the public reads, namely fastp trimming at Q25 and MiXCR clone calling, and kept in-frame beta chains. Rows matching on CDR3 protein sequence are summarized as one entry with the most common DNA and genes. The V and J calls were not made by the authors but by TCRdb's processing. The sample table contains a few hundred thousand distinct CDR3 sequences; only one count was recorded for almost 85% of them. Of the sample, around 0.2% is held by the ten largest clones.

The germline V gene encodes CDR1 MDHEN and CDR2 SYDVKM. V loses 6 bases at its end and J loses 2 bases; junction bases beyond the gene matches: 7. From its cysteine to its phenylalanine, the CDR3 spans 16 amino acids. This entry keeps only the CDR3 DNA: 48 bases, framed from base 1. Peripheral blood CD8+ and CD4+ T cells from healthy donors, Susac syndrome patients and multiple sclerosis patients were profiled using high-throughput TCR beta sequencing. The multiple sclerosis controls were treatment-naive patients who had stable or active relapsing-remitting disease and met the revised McDonald criteria. Bulk CD8+ and CD4+ T cells were purified by magnetic negative isolation, while CD8+ TEMRA cells were enriched using FACS. Blood was collected in EDTA tubes and processed within 24 hours, with PBMCs isolated through density gradient centrifugation. PBMCs intended for TCR sequencing were frozen in liquid nitrogen and were later thawed in a 37 degrees C water bath. Purity of sorted or isolated CD4+, CD8+ and CD8+ TEMRA cells was at least 90%.

The V gene is TRBV28 and the J gene is TRBJ1-4, with TRBD1 matching 9 junction bases. The source of this sequence is a human donor with multiple sclerosis. The sequenced sample was CD8+ T cells from PBMCs. The nucleotides are TGTGCCAGCAGAATAACAGGGGGCTATACTAATGAAAAACTGTTTTTT. It codes for CASRITGGYTNEKLFF.